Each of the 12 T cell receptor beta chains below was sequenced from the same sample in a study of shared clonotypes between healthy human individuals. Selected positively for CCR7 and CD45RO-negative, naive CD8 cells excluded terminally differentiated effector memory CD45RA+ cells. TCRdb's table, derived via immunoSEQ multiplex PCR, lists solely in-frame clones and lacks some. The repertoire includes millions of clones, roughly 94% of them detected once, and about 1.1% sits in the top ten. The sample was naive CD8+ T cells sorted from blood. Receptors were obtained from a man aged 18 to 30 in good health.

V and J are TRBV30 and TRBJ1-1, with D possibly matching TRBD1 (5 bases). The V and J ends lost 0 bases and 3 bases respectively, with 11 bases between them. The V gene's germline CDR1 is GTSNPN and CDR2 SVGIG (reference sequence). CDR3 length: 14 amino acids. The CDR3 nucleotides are TGTGCCTGGAGTGTTCACCAGGGCGACACTGAAGCTTTCTTT. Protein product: CAWSVHQGDTEAFF.

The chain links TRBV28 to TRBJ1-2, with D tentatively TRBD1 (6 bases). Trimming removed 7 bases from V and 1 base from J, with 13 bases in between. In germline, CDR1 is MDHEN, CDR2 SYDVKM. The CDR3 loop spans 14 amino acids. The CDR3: CASTPDSFNYGYTF. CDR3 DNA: TGTGCCAGCACCCCGGACAGCTTTAACTATGGCTACACCTTC.

The CDR3 protein is CASSRDPGTGELFF. CDR3 bases: TGTGCCAGTAGCAGGGATCCGGGAACCGGGGAGCTGTTTTTT. The gene calls are TRBV19 and TRBJ2-2; D assignment may be TRBD1 or TRBD2 (5 bases each). Germline assignment: CDR1 LNHDA and CDR2 SQIVND (reference sequence). V lost 6 bases and J 5 bases, leaving 13 bases between the germline ends. This CDR3 region has 14 residues.

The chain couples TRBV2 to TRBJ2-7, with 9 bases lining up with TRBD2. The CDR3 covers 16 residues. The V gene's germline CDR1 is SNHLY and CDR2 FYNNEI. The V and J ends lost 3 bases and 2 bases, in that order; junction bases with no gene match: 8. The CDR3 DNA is TGTGCCAGCAGTGATCGAGCGGGGGGCTACACCTACGAGCAGTACTTC. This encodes CASSDRAGGYTYEQYF.

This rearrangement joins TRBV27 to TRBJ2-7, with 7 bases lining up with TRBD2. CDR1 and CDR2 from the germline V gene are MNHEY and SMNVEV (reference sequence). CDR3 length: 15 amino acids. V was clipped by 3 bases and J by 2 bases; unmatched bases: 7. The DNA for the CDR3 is TGTGCCAGCAGTTTGTTAGGCGGGAGCCCCTACGAGCAGTACTTC. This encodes CASSLLGGSPYEQYF.

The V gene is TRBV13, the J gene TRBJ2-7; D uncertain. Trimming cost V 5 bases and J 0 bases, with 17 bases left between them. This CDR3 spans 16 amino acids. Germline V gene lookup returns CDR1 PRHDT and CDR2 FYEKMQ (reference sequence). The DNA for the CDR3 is TGTGCCAGCAGCCTCCTACCCGACACAAACTCCTACGAGCAGTACTTC. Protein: CASSLLPDTNSYEQYF.

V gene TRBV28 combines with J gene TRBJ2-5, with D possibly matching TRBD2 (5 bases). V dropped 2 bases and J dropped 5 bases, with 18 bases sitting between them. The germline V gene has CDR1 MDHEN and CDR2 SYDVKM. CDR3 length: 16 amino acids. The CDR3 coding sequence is TGTGCCAGCAGTTTAGTGCGTGTTCGGGGTGACGAGACCCAGTACTTC. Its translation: CASSLVRVRGDETQYF. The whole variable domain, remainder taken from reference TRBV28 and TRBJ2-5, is DVKVTQSSRYLVKRTGEKVFLECVQDMDHENMFWYRQDPGLGLRLIYFSYDVKMKEKGDIPEGYSVSREKKERFSLILESASTNQTSMYLCASSLVRVRGDETQYFGPGTRLLVL.

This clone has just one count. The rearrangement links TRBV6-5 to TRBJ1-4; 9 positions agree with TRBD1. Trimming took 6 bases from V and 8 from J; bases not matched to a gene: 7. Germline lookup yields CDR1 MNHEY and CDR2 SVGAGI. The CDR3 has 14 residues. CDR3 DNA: TGTGCCAGCAGCACAGGACAGGGGAGGGAAAAACTGTTTTTT. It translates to CASSTGQGREKLFF.

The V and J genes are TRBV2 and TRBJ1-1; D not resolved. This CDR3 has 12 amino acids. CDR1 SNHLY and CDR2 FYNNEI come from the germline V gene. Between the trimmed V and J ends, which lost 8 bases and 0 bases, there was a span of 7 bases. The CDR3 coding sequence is TGTGCCAGCCGAGAGCTGAACACTGAAGCTTTCTTT. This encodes CASRELNTEAFF. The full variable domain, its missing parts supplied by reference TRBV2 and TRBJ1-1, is EPEVTQTPSHQVTQMGQEVILRCVPISNHLYFYWYRQILGQKVEFLVSFYNNEISEKSEIFDDQFSVERPDGSNFTLKIRSTKLEDSAMYFCASRELNTEAFFGQGTRLTVV.

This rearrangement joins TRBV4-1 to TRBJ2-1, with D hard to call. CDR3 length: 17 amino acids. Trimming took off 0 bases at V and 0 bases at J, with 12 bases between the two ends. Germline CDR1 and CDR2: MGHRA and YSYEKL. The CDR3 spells CASSQDMEISSYNEQFF. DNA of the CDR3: TGCGCCAGCAGCCAAGATATGGAGATATCCTCCTACAATGAGCAGTTCTTC.

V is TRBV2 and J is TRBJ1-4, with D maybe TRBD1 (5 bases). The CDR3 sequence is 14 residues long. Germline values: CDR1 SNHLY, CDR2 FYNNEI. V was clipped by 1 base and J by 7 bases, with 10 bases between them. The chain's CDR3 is CASSEGRGGEKLFF. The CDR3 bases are TGTGCCAGCAGTGAAGGGAGGGGCGGTGAAAAACTGTTTTTT.

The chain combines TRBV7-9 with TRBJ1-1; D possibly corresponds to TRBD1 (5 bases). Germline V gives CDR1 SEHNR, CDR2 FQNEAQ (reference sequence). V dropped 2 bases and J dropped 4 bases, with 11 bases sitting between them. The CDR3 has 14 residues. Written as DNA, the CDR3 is TGTGCCAGCAGCTTATCGGGACTAGTCACTGAAGCTTTCTTT. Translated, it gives CASSLSGLVTEAFF.